The sample holds one count of the clone carrying this TCR beta chain. Its specificity is not known. While CD8+ and CD4+ T cells were isolated negatively, TEMRA cells were enriched by FACS. The sample is drawn from a study of CD8 T cells in Susac syndrome. Looking at the study overall: Patients with Susac syndrome were therapy-naive, on corticosteroids, or on intravenous immunoglobulin alone at the time that blood was drawn.

From germline, CDR1 is SGDLS and CDR2 YYNGEE. The CDR3 is made up of 14 amino acids. Deletions cut 0 bases from V and 8 bases from J, with 14 bases between. Findings and caveats of the study: The Susac syndrome CD4+ T cell repertoires displayed no clonal expansion.

Random hexamers served to reverse transcribe roughly 0.45 to 1 ug RNA. TCRdb fed the immunoSEQ multiplex PCR reads into MiXCR, producing one record per CDR3 protein. The sample records 150,000 to 200,000 distinct CDR3 sequences, more than 95% being singletons. V usage is TRBV9 and J usage is TRBJ1-2; weak D call: TRBD1 (5 bases). This TCR derives from a human donor with Susac syndrome. Sequencing input: CD4+ T cells from PBMCs. The CDR3 loop is CASSVGGELGGYTF. The CDR3 nucleotides are TGTGCCAGCAGCGTAGGGGGGGAACTAGGCGGCTACACCTTC.